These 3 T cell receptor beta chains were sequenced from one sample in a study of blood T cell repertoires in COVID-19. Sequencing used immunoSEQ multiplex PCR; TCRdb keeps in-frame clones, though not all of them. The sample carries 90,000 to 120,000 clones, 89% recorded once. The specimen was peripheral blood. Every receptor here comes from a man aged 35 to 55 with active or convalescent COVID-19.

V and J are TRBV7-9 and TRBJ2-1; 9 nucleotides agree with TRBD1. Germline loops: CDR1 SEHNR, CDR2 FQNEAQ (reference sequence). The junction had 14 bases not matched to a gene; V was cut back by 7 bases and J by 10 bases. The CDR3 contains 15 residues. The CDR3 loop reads CASTYPQGAQREQFF. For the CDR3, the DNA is TGTGCCAGCACCTACCCACAGGGGGCCCAAAGGGAGCAGTTCTTC.

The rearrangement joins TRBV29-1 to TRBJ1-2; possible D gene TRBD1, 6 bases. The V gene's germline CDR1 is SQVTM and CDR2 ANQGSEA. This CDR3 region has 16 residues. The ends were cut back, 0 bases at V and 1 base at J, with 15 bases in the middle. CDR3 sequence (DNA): TGCAGCGTTGAAGACCCCTGGACAGCATATAACTATGGCTACACCTTC. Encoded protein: CSVEDPWTAYNYGYTF.

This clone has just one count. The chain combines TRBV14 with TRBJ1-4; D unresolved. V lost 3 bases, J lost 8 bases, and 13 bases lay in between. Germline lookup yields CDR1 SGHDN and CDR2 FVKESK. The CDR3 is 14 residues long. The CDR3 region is CASSQRQSTEKLFF. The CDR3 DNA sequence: TGTGCCAGCAGCCAGAGGCAGTCGACCGAAAAACTGTTTTTT.